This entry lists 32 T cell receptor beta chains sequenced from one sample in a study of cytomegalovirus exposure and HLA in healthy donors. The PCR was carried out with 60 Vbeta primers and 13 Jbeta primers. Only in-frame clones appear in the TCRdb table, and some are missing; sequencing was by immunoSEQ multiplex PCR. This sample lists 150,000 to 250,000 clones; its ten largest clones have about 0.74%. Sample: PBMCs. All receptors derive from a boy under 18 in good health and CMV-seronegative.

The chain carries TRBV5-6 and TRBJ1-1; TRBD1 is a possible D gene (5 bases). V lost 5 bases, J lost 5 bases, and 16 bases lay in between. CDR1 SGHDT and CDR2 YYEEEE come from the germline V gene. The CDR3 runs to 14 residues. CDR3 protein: CASSGEGIWTEAFF. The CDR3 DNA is TGTGCCAGCAGTGGGGAGGGGATTTGGACTGAAGCTTTCTTT.

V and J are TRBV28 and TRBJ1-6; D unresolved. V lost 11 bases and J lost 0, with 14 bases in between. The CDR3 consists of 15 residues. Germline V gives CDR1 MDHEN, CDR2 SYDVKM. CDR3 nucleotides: TGTGCCGTCCGAAGCGTTAGCTCCTATAATTCACCCCTCCACTTT. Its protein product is CAVRSVSSYNSPLHF.

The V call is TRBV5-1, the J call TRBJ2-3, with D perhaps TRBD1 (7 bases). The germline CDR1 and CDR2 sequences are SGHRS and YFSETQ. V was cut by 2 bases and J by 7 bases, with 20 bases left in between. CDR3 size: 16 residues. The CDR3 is CASSFGQGEVGYTQYF. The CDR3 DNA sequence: TGCGCCAGCAGCTTTGGGCAGGGGGAGGTTGGCTATACGCAGTATTTT.

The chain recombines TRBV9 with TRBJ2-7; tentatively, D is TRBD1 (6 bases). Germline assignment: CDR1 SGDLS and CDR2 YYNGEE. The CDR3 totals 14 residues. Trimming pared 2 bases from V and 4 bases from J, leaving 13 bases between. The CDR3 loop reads CASSVRGAGYEQYF. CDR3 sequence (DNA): TGTGCCAGCAGCGTCAGGGGAGCCGGGTACGAGCAGTACTTC.

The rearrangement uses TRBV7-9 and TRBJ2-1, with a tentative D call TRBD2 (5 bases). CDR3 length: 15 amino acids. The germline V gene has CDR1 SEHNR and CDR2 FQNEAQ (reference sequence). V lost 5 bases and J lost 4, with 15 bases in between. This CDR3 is CASSPILSGYNEQFF. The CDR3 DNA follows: TGTGCCAGCAGCCCCATTCTTTCGGGGTACAATGAGCAGTTCTTC.

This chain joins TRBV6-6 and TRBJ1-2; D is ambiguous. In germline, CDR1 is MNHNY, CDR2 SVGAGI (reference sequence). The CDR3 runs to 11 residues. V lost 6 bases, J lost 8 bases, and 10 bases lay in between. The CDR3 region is CASSPRRGYTF. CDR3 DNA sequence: TGTGCCAGCAGCCCCCGGAGGGGCTACACCTTC.

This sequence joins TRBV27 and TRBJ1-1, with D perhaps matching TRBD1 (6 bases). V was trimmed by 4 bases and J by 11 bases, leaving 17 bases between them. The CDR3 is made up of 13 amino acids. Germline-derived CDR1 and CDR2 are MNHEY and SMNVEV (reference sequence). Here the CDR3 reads CASSSTGASGAFF. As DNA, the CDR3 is TGTGCCAGCAGTTCGACAGGAGCCTCAGGGGCTTTCTTT.

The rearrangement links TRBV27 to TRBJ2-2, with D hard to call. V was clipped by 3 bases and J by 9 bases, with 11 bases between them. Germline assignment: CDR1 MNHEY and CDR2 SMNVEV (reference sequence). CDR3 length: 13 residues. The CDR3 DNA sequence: TGTGCCAGCAGTTTCAGTTTCTCCCGGGAGCTGTTTTTT. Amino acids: CASSFSFSRELFF.

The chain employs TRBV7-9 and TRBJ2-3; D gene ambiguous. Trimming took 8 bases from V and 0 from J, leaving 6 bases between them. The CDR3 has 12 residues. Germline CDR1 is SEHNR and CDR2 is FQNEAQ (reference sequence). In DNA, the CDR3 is TGTGCCAGCGCGGCTAGCACAGATACGCAGTATTTT. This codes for CASAASTDTQYF.

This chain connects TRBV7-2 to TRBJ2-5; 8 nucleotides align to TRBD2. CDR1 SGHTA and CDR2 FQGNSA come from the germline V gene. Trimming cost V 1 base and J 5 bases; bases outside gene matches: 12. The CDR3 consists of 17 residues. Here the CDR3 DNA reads TGTGCCAGCAGCTTAGAGGGACTAGGGAGGGTAGGGGAGACCCAGTACTTC. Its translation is CASSLEGLGRVGETQYF.

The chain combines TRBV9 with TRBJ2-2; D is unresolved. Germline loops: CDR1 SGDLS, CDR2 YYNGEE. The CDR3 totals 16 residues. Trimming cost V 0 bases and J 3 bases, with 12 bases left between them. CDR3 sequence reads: CASSVVDSIYTGELFF. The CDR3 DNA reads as TGTGCCAGCAGCGTAGTAGATAGCATATACACCGGGGAGCTGTTTTTT.

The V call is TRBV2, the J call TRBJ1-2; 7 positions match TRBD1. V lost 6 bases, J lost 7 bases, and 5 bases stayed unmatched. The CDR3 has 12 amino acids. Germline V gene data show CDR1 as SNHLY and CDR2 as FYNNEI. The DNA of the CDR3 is TGTGCCAGCAGAACGCAGGGGGGTGGCTACACCTTC. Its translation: CASRTQGGGYTF.

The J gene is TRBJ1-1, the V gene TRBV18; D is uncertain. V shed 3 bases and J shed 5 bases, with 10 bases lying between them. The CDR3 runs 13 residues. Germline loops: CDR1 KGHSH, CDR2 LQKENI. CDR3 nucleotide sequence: TGTGCCAGCTCACCCCCAGGTTGGACTGAAGCTTTCTTT. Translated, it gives CASSPPGWTEAFF. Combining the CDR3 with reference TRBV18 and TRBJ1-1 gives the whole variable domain NAGVMQNPRHLVRRRGQEARLRCSPMKGHSHVYWYRQLPEEGLKFMVYLQKENIIDESGMPKERFSAEFPKEGPSILRIQQVVRGDSAAYFCASSPPGWTEAFFGQGTRLTVV.

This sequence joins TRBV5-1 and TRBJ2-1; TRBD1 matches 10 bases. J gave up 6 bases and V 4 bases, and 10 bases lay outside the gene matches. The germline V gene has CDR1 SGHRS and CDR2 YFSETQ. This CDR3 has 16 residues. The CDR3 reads CASSLVTGGESNEQFF. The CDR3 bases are TGCGCCAGCAGCCTCGTGACAGGGGGCGAGAGCAATGAGCAGTTCTTC.

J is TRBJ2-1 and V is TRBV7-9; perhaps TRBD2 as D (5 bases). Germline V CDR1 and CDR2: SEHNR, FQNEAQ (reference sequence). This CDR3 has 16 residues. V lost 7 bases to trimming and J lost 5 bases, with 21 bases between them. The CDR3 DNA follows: TGTGCCAGCAACCGGATGGAACCGACGAGGGACAATGAGCAGTTCTTC. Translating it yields CASNRMEPTRDNEQFF.

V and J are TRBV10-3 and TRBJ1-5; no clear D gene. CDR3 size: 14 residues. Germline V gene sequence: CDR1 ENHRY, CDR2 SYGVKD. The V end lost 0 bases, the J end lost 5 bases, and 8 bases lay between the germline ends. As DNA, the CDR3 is TGTGCCATCAGTGAGTCGGTAGATCATCAGCCCCAGCATTTT. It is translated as CAISESVDHQPQHF.

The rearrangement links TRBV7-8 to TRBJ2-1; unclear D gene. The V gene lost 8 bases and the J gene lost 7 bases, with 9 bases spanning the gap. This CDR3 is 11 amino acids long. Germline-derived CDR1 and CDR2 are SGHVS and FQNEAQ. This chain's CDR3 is CASRVSNEQFF. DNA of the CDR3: TGTGCCAGCCGCGTCTCGAATGAGCAGTTCTTC.

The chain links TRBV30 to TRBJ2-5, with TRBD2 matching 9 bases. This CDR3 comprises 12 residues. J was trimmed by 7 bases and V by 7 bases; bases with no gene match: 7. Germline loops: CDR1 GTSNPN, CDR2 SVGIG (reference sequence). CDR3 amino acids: CASAGGATTQYF. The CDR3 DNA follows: TGTGCCTCAGCGGGGGGAGCGACGACCCAGTACTTC.

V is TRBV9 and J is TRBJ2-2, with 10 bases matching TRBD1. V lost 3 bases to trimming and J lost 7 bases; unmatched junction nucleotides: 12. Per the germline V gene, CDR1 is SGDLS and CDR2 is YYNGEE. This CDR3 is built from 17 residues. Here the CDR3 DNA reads TGTGCCAGCAGCGCCAACCCGGGACAGGGGTGGGGCGGGGAGCTGTTTTTT. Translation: CASSANPGQGWGGELFF.

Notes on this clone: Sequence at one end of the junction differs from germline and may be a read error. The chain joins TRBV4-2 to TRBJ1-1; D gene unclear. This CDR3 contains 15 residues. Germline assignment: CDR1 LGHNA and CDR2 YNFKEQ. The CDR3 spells CASSQVTGLNAEAFF. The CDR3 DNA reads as TGTGCCAGCAGCCAAGTGACGGGTTTGAACGCTGAAGCTTTCTTT.

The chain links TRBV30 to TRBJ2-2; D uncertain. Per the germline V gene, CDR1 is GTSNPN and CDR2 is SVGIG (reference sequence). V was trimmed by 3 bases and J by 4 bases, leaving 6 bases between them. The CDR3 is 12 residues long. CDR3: CAWSPRTGELFF. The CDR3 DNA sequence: TGTGCCTGGAGCCCCCGCACCGGGGAGCTGTTTTTT.

CDR3 loop: CASSGTGVSNEKLFF. DNA of the CDR3: TGTGCCAGCAGTGGGACAGGGGTTTCTAATGAAAAACTGTTTTTT. The rearrangement links TRBV6-5 to TRBJ1-4; 10 nucleotides agree with TRBD1. The CDR3 is 15 amino acids. Germline CDR1 and CDR2: MNHEY and SVGAGI. The junction had 3 bases not matched to a gene; V was cut back by 5 bases and J by 3 bases.

Here the CDR3 DNA reads TGTGCCAGCAGCTTAGGGCCAGGGGGCCGAGAGACCCAGTACTTC. It yields the protein CASSLGPGGRETQYF. The chain employs TRBV7-2 and TRBJ2-5; TRBD1 matches at 8 bases. CDR1 and CDR2 from the germline V gene are SGHTA and FQGNSA. Losses at the gene ends were 1 base for V and 4 bases for J; bases not matched to a gene: 5. The CDR3 covers 15 residues.

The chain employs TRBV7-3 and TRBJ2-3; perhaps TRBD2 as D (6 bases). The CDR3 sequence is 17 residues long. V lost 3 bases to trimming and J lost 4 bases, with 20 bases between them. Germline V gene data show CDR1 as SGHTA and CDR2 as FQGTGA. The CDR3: CASSFLGGQTGADTQYF. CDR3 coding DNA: TGTGCCAGCAGCTTCCTGGGCGGACAAACGGGGGCAGATACGCAGTATTTT.

The DNA of the CDR3 is TGTGCCAGCAGCCACGGACAGGGTGGACACACAGATACGCAGTATTTT. Encoded protein: CASSHGQGGHTDTQYF. The chain has TRBV7-3 and TRBJ2-3; 8 positions agree with TRBD1. V gave up 5 bases and J gave up 2 bases; unmatched junction bases: 9. The germline CDR1 and CDR2 sequences are SGHTA and FQGTGA. The CDR3 runs to 16 residues.

The chain's CDR3 is CASSPPPFGYTF. CDR3 DNA: TGTGCCAGCAGCCCCCCTCCTTTTGGCTACACCTTC. The chain employs TRBV7-7 and TRBJ1-2; no definite D call. The CDR3 is made up of 12 amino acids. V gave up 5 bases and J gave up 7 bases, with 11 bases separating them. Looked up from germline, CDR1 is SSHAT and CDR2 is FNYEAQ (reference sequence).

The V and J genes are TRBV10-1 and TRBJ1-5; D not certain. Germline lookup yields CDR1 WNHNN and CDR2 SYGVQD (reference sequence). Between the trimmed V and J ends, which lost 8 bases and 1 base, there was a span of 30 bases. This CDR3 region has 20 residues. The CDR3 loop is CASYAYGLQIRTRSNQPQHF. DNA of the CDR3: TGCGCCAGCTATGCATACGGACTCCAAATAAGGACCCGGAGCAATCAGCCCCAGCATTTT.

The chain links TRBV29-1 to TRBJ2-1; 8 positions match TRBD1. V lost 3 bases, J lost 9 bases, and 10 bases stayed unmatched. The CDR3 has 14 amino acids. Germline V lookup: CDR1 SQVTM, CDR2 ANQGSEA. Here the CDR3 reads CSVDVPGQVTEQFF. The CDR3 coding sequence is TGCAGCGTTGACGTCCCGGGACAGGTTACTGAGCAGTTCTTC.

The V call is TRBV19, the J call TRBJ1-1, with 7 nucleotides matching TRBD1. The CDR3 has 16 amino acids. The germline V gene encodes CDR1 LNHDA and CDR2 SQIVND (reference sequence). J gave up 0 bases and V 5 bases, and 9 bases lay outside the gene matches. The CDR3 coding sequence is TGTGCCAGTAGTCCCCGGGACAGTCGCATGAACACTGAAGCTTTCTTT. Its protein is CASSPRDSRMNTEAFF.

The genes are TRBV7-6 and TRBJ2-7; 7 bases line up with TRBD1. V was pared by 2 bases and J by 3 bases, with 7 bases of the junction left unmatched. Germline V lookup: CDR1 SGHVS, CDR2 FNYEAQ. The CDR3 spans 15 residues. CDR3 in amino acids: CASSLTPGQHYEQYF. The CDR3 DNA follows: TGTGCCAGCAGCTTAACCCCGGGACAGCACTACGAGCAGTACTTC.

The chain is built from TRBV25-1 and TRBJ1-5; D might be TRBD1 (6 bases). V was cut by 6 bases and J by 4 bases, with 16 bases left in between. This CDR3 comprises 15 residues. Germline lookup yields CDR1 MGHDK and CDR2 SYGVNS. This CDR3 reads CASSPPGGGNQPQHF. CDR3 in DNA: TGTGCCAGCAGCCCCCCGGGAGGGGGAAATCAGCCCCAGCATTTT.

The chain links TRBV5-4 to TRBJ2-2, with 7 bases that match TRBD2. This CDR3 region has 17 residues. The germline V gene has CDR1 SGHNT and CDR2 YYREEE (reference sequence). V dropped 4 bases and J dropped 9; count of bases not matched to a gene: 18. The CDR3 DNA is TGTGCCAGCAGCCCCCCGGGTACGGGGGACTACCCTCGGGAGCTGTTTTTT. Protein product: CASSPPGTGDYPRELFF.